These T cell receptor beta chains were read from a single sample in a study of regulatory T cells in long-lasting Graves disease. In TCRdb, the multiplex PCR reads were re-called with MiXCR into one record per CDR3 protein. Of 390,000 or so distinct CDR3 sequences detected, approximately 12% appear once; the ten largest clones hold 18%. The same data also went into a second study, on T cells in Graves' hyperthyroidism and ophthalmopathy.

Specimen: peripheral blood mononuclear cells (PBMCs), collected at new diagnosis, from a patient treated with antithyroid drugs. Receptors originate from a woman in her late teens or twenties with Graves disease. CDR3s include the opening cysteine and the closing phenylalanine or tryptophan. D genes are given only for firm matches. Some rows mark clone size as missing; the rest say once, few, many or name a class of expanded clone.

clone_size j_call v_call d_call cdr3_nt cdr3_aa
few TRBJ2-2 TRBV7-2 TRBD1 TGTGCCAGCAGCTTGCCCGGGACAGAAACCGGGGAGCTGTTTTTT CASSLPGTETGELFF
many TRBJ2-3 TRBV4-1 - TGCGCCAGCAGCCCCGTTGGAGGCCGAGATACGCAGTATTTT CASSPVGGRDTQYF
many TRBJ2-1 TRBV19 TRBD2 TGTGCCAGTAAGATCGGCGGGAGGGCCGGAAATGAGCAGTTCTTC CASKIGGRAGNEQFF
many TRBJ2-3 TRBV7-2 - TGTGCCAGCAGCTTAGCTCCTGGGCTGCAGGGGTCAACAGATACGCAGTATTTT CASSLAPGLQGSTDTQYF
many TRBJ1-2 TRBV27 - TGTGCCAGCAGTTTAGTAGGGGCAGGAACGGCTAACTATGGCTACACCTTC CASSLVGAGTANYGYTF
- TRBJ1-6 TRBV12-3/TRBV12-4 TRBD1 TGTGCCAGCAGCCCCCGACAGGGGACGAATTCACCCCTCCACTTT CASSPRQGTNSPLHF
many TRBJ2-7 TRBV2 - TGTGCCAGCAGTGAATCTGTGGGAGCAGAATACGAGCAGTACTTC CASSESVGAEYEQYF
many TRBJ1-1 TRBV30 - TGTGCCTCCGGGACATTGGGTACTGAAGCTTTCTTT CASGTLGTEAFF
many TRBJ1-2 TRBV30 - TGTGCCTGGAGTATCGGGGGTTCTGAATCCTTC CAWSIGGSESF
many TRBJ2-5 TRBV2 TRBD2 TGTGCCAGCAATACCGGGACTAGGGGTGGAGAGACCCAGTACTTC CASNTGTRGGETQYF
many TRBJ2-1 TRBV20-1 - TGCAGTGCTAGAGTACCCTCAGCATACAATGAGCAGTTCTTC CSARVPSAYNEQFF
- TRBJ2-1 TRBV4-3 TRBD2 TGCGCCAGCAGCCAAGATGCGGGAGGGGGCAATGAGCAGTTCTTC CASSQDAGGGNEQFF
many TRBJ2-1 TRBV27 - TGTGCCAGCAGTTTAGTACCGGGCCAACCCCAGCAGTTCTTC CASSLVPGQPQQFF
many TRBJ2-7 TRBV9 TRBD1 TGTGCCAGCAGTGCAACGGGACAGTCATACGAGCAGTACTTC CASSATGQSYEQYF
many TRBJ2-7 TRBV2 - TGTGCCAGCAGATTGGAGGACAGCCACCTCCACGAGCAGTACTTC CASRLEDSHLHEQYF